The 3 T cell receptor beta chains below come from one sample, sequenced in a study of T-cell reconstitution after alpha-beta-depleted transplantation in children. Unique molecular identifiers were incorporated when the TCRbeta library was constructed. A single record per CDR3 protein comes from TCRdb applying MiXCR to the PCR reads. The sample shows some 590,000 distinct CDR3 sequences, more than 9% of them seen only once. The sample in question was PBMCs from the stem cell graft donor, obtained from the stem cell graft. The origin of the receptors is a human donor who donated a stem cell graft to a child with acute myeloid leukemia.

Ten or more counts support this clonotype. CDR3 DNA: TGTGCCAGCAGCCGGCAAACGGGAGGCCCCTCCTACGAGCAGTACTTC. The encoded protein is CASSRQTGGPSYEQYF. This rearrangement joins TRBV7-2 to TRBJ2-7; 7 bases match TRBD2. In germline, CDR1 is SGHTA, CDR2 FQGNSA. CDR3 length equals 16 residues. V shed 5 bases and J 0 bases; nucleotides not matched to a gene: 10.

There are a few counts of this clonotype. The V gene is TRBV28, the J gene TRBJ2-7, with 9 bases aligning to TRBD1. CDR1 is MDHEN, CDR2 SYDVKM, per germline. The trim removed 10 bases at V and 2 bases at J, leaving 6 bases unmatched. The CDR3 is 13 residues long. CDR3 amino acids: CATRDREAYEQYF. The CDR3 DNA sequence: TGTGCCACCCGGGACAGGGAGGCCTACGAGCAGTACTTC.

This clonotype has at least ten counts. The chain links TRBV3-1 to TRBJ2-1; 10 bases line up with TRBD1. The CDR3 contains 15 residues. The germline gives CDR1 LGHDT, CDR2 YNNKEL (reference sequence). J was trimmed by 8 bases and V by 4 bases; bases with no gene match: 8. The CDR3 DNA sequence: TGTGCCAGCAGCCTAAGGACAGGGGGTGCCTATGAGCAGTTCTTC. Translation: CASSLRTGGAYEQFF.